This note documents a single TCR beta chain sequence. Antigen unknown. Germline CDR1 reads GTSNPN; CDR2 reads SVGIG (reference sequence). CDR3 length equals 15 residues. Trimming at V came to 0 bases and at J to 3 bases, leaving 4 bases not matched to a gene. PCR amplification relied on 60 Vbeta primers (plus 13 Jbeta primers). Assay used: immunoSEQ multiplex PCR; TCRdb lists only in-frame clones, some missing. Of roughly 98,000 clones in the sample, 62% were seen once. This sample was taken from a study of cytomegalovirus exposure and HLA in healthy donors. Regarding the study as a whole: As was reported, the classifier diagnosed cytomegalovirus status with high specificity and sensitivity. Most of the TCR beta V segments (in an earlier analysis) were productive either about 90% or about 30% of the time.

V and J are TRBV30 and TRBJ1-4, with TRBD1 identical over 7 bases. Sequences were obtained from PBMCs. The clonotype was recovered from a woman in her twenties or thirties in good health and CMV-seropositive. CDR3 DNA sequence: TGTGCCTGGAGTGTACGAGGGGGCTCTAATGAAAAACTGTTTTTT. Its translation: CAWSVRGGSNEKLFF.